These 22 T cell receptor beta chains originate from one sample sequenced in a study of shared clonotypes between healthy human individuals. The method was immunoSEQ multiplex PCR; TCRdb's version includes in-frame clones alone and lacks a portion of them. The table records approximately 940,000 clones, 76% of them present only once. The sequencing sample was made of memory CD4+ T cells sorted from blood. The subset denotes: CD45RA-negative fraction. These receptors were obtained from a man between 18 and 35 years old in good health.

The genes are TRBV7-2 and TRBJ2-7; 7 bases map to TRBD1. V dropped 6 bases and J dropped 1; count of bases not matched to a gene: 6. The V gene's germline CDR1 is SGHTA and CDR2 FQGNSA. The CDR3 is made up of 14 amino acids. The CDR3 spells CASSRQTGSYEQYF. In DNA form, the CDR3 reads TGTGCCAGCAGTCGTCAGACAGGGTCCTACGAGCAGTACTTC.

V usage is TRBV30 and J usage is TRBJ2-5, with D tentatively TRBD2 (6 bases). Germline assignment: CDR1 GTSNPN and CDR2 SVGIG (reference sequence). The germline V and J ends were trimmed by 2 bases and 5 bases, with 9 bases remaining between them. The CDR3 runs to 12 residues. Here the CDR3 DNA reads TGTGCCTGGAGTACAGGAGGGGAGACCCAGTACTTC. Its translation is CAWSTGGETQYF. Looking up the rest from reference TRBV30 and TRBJ2-5 gives the full variable domain: SQTIHQWPATLVQPVGSPLSLECTVEGTSNPNLYWYRQAAGRGLQLLFYSVGIGQISSEVPQNLSASRPQDRQFILSSKKLLLSDSGFYLCAWSTGGETQYFGPGTRLLVL.

The chain carries TRBV2 and TRBJ2-2; possibly TRBD1 for D (6 bases). V was cut by 8 bases and J by 4 bases, with 17 bases left in between. The CDR3 runs 15 residues. CDR1 and CDR2 from the germline V gene are SNHLY and FYNNEI. The CDR3 loop reads CASGRQVLTTGELFF. The CDR3 DNA sequence: TGTGCCAGCGGTCGACAGGTTCTAACCACCGGGGAGCTGTTTTTT. Variable domain in full (rest from reference TRBV2 and TRBJ2-2): EPEVTQTPSHQVTQMGQEVILRCVPISNHLYFYWYRQILGQKVEFLVSFYNNEISEKSEIFDDQFSVERPDGSNFTLKIRSTKLEDSAMYFCASGRQVLTTGELFFGEGSRLTVL.

The chain employs TRBV19 and TRBJ2-7; D not resolved. The CDR3 extends over 14 amino acids. V lost 5 bases to trimming and J lost 0 bases, with 11 bases between them. Germline CDR1 is LNHDA and CDR2 is SQIVND (reference sequence). The CDR3 sequence is CASSPTAPSYEQYF. Here the CDR3 DNA reads TGTGCCAGTAGTCCCACAGCACCCTCCTACGAGCAGTACTTC.

This chain uses TRBV27 with TRBJ2-1; 7 bases match TRBD1. The CDR3 covers 14 residues. V lost 5 bases, J lost 4 bases, and 5 bases stayed unmatched. Germline assignment: CDR1 MNHEY and CDR2 SMNVEV (reference sequence). The CDR3, as DNA: TGTGCCAGCAGTACCGGGACAGCTTACAATGAGCAGTTCTTC. Encoded protein: CASSTGTAYNEQFF.

This clone was found a few times. The V and J genes are TRBV30 and TRBJ2-7; the D gene is possibly TRBD2 (5 bases). CDR3 length: 11 residues. Germline V gene data show CDR1 as GTSNPN and CDR2 as SVGIG (reference sequence). The V gene lost 6 bases and the J gene lost 0 bases, with 6 bases spanning the gap. The CDR3 loop is CACGISYEQYF. The CDR3 bases are TGTGCCTGCGGGATCTCCTACGAGCAGTACTTC.

Comment on this clone: The sample contains more than one DNA sequence encoding this CDR3. The chain joins TRBV30 to TRBJ1-2, with D possibly TRBD1 on 6 matching bases. This CDR3 region has 12 residues. The ends were cut back, 0 bases at V and 4 bases at J, with 6 bases in the middle. The germline V gene encodes CDR1 GTSNPN and CDR2 SVGIG (reference sequence). CDR3 DNA sequence: TGTGCCTGGAGTGTACAGGGCTATGGCTACACCTTC. It codes for CAWSVQGYGYTF.

This chain connects TRBV6-1 to TRBJ1-2, with D unresolved. The germline V and J ends were trimmed by 9 bases and 1 base, with 18 bases remaining between them. Germline assignment: CDR1 MNHNS and CDR2 SASEGT. CDR3 length: 15 amino acids. As DNA, the CDR3 is TGTGCCAGTACCCTCCCGGGCTCCTTTAACTATGGCTACACCTTC. It codes for CASTLPGSFNYGYTF.

This clone has a handful of counts. The chain employs TRBV2 and TRBJ2-5, with D possibly matching TRBD2 (5 bases). The CDR3 loop spans 15 amino acids. V dropped 6 bases and J dropped 1 base, with 15 bases sitting between them. Germline V gene data show CDR1 as SNHLY and CDR2 as FYNNEI. CDR3 sequence reads: CASSRLQTTQETQYF. CDR3 bases: TGTGCCAGCAGCCGACTCCAGACTACCCAAGAGACCCAGTACTTC.

V usage is TRBV5-1 and J usage is TRBJ1-4; 11 nucleotides agree with TRBD1. With 4 bases clipped from V and 7 bases from J, the junction kept 3 bases outside the gene matches. Germline values: CDR1 SGHRS, CDR2 YFSETQ. There are 14 residues in the CDR3. CDR3 DNA: TGCGCCAGCAGCGAGGGACAGGGGGGTGAAAAACTGTTTTTT. Its protein is CASSEGQGGEKLFF.

The CDR3 nucleotides are TGTGCCAGCAGCAACCTTAGCGGGGGGGCGAAGACCCAGTACTTC. Its translation: CASSNLSGGAKTQYF. The genes are TRBV2 and TRBJ2-5; 11 bases match TRBD2. Per germline, CDR1 SNHLY and CDR2 FYNNEI. The CDR3 length is 15 residues. V lost 6 bases, J lost 6 bases, and 9 bases stayed unmatched.

This clone is a singleton in its sample. The V and J genes are TRBV5-1 and TRBJ2-1; D unresolved. CDR3 length equals 14 residues. Between the trimmed V and J ends, which lost 4 bases and 5 bases, there was a span of 13 bases. In germline, CDR1 is SGHRS, CDR2 YFSETQ. The DNA of the CDR3 is TGCGCCAGCAGCCGGAGTAGAGGAAACAATGAGCAGTTCTTC. Translated, it gives CASSRSRGNNEQFF.

Here the CDR3 DNA reads TGTGCCATCAGTGAGGGCGCGGGAGGGCCATTTGGCACAGATACGCAGTATTTT. It encodes CAISEGAGGPFGTDTQYF. The chain has TRBV10-3 and TRBJ2-3; 9 bases are shared with TRBD2. Germline V gene sequence: CDR1 ENHRY, CDR2 SYGVKD. The junction had 10 bases not matched to a gene; V was cut back by 2 bases and J by 1 base. The CDR3 is 18 residues long.

On this clone itself: At one end, the junction sequence differs from germline, possibly due to a read error. This chain uses TRBV2 with TRBJ2-4, with 9 bases fitting TRBD1. Per the germline V gene, CDR1 is SNHLY and CDR2 is FYNNEI. The CDR3 loop spans 14 amino acids. This chain's CDR3 is CASSEEGGRGGQGF. CDR3 DNA: TGTGCCAGCAGTGAAGAAGGAGGCAGAGGGGGACAGGGCTTC.

The J gene is TRBJ2-1, the V gene TRBV2; D gene ambiguous. The CDR3 covers 14 residues. Deletions cut 5 bases from V and 3 bases from J, with 11 bases between. Per germline, CDR1 SNHLY and CDR2 FYNNEI. The CDR3 reads CASSWQESYNEQFF. CDR3 nucleotides: TGTGCCAGCAGTTGGCAGGAGAGCTACAATGAGCAGTTCTTC.

This clone has only a few counts. The junction does not match germline at one end; this may be a read error. This chain joins TRBV19 and TRBJ1-5; TRBD1 might be the D (6 bases). Germline assignment: CDR1 LNHDA and CDR2 SQIVND (reference sequence). The CDR3 runs 13 residues. The CDR3 reads CASSIDQKGNRDF. The CDR3 DNA sequence: TGTGCCAGTAGTATAGACCAAAAGGGGAACAGGGATTTT. The entire variable domain, with the rest obtained from reference TRBV19 and TRBJ1-5, is as follows: DGGITQSPKYLFRKEGQNVTLSCEQNLNHDAMYWYRQDPGQGLRLIYYSQIVNDFQKGDIAEGYSVSREKKESFPLTVTSAQKNPTAFYLCASSIDQKGNRDFGDGTRLSIL.

V gene TRBV19 combines with J gene TRBJ1-1, with TRBD1 identical over 7 bases. The CDR3 has 13 amino acids. Germline V gene sequence: CDR1 LNHDA, CDR2 SQIVND (reference sequence). V gave up 1 base and J gave up 10 bases; unmatched junction bases: 6. CDR3 sequence: CASSIAKGAGAFF. In DNA, the CDR3 is TGTGCCAGTAGTATAGCCAAGGGGGCAGGAGCTTTCTTT.

This clone was seen once. The chain combines TRBV7-9 with TRBJ1-2; D unclear. Trimming removed 5 bases from V and 0 bases from J, with 10 bases in between. Germline-derived CDR1 and CDR2 are SEHNR and FQNEAQ (reference sequence). CDR3 size: 14 residues. The CDR3 DNA reads TGTGCCAGCAGCCCCTACCCCTCTAACTATGGCTACACCTTC. It specifies CASSPYPSNYGYTF.

CDR3 DNA sequence: TGTGCCAGTAGTAGCCCGCAACAGGGTAGGGCTGAAGCTTTCTTT. Translation gives CASSSPQQGRAEAFF. The chain employs TRBV19 and TRBJ1-1, with D possibly TRBD1 on 6 matching bases. CDR3 size: 15 residues. The V gene's germline CDR1 is LNHDA and CDR2 SQIVND (reference sequence). The ends were cut back, 4 bases at V and 6 bases at J, with 18 bases in the middle.

The J gene is TRBJ2-5, the V gene TRBV7-9; 8 positions match TRBD2. The germline CDR1 and CDR2 sequences are SEHNR and FQNEAQ (reference sequence). The CDR3 spans 13 residues. Trimming took 7 bases from V and 2 from J; bases not matched to a gene: 3. The CDR3 DNA reads TGTGCCAGCACCACTAGCGGTCAAGAGACCCAGTACTTC. Protein product: CASTTSGQETQYF.

The chain employs TRBV9 and TRBJ2-3, with 7 bases matching TRBD1. The germline V gene has CDR1 SGDLS and CDR2 YYNGEE. V shed 0 bases, J shed 2 bases, and the junction held 3 bases outside the gene matches. The CDR3 runs 15 residues. The chain's CDR3 is CASSVVGTVTDTQYF. The DNA of the CDR3 is TGTGCCAGCAGCGTAGTGGGGACAGTCACAGATACGCAGTATTTT.

Comments on this clone: This sample includes further DNA sequences coding for the same CDR3. The chain recombines TRBV5-1 with TRBJ2-3; no reliable D call. Between the trimmed V and J ends, which lost 0 bases and 3 bases, there was a span of 8 bases. Germline V gives CDR1 SGHRS, CDR2 YFSETQ. This CDR3 comprises 14 residues. The CDR3 coding sequence is TGCGCCAGCAGCTTGGAACATCCGACAGATACGCAGTATTTT. Its protein product is CASSLEHPTDTQYF.